The 23 T cell receptor beta chains given below trace back to one sample, sequenced in a study of T cells in Graves' hyperthyroidism and ophthalmopathy. Amplification yielded TCR beta CDR3 regions, with RNA transcripts as the source. RT-PCR in the first round (using the HTBI primer set) targeted the TCR CDR3. TCRdb processed the multiplex PCR reads anew with MiXCR; each CDR3 protein has one entry. The sample records fewer than 550,000 distinct CDR3 sequences, roughly 25% being singletons. The source material was blood. The origin of the receptors is a woman under 40 with Graves' ophthalmopathy.

This clonotype appeared many times. The rearrangement joins TRBV11-1 to TRBJ1-1, with 8 bases aligning to TRBD1. Germline V CDR1 and CDR2: SGHAT, FQDESV (reference sequence). V gave up 5 bases and J gave up 1 base; unmatched junction bases: 15. The CDR3 has 18 residues. The CDR3 region is CASSQAYVADRGNTEAFF. CDR3 sequence (DNA): TGTGCCAGCAGCCAAGCTTATGTTGCTGACAGGGGGAACACTGAAGCTTTCTTT.

This clonotype occurred many times. The chain is built from TRBV6-5 and TRBJ1-1; 8 bases align to TRBD1. V was clipped by 6 bases and J by 4 bases; unmatched bases: 10. The CDR3 is 15 amino acids. Germline assignment: CDR1 MNHEY and CDR2 SVGAGI. CDR3 amino acids: CASRGRQGRGTEAFF. In DNA, the CDR3 is TGTGCCAGCAGAGGAAGACAGGGGCGCGGCACTGAAGCTTTCTTT.

V usage is TRBV4-1 and J usage is TRBJ2-2; no clear D. The CDR3 has 16 amino acids. V was pared by 4 bases and J by 0 bases, with 12 bases between. Per the germline V gene, CDR1 is MGHRA and CDR2 is YSYEKL. CDR3 sequence: CASSRVGSANTGELFF. DNA of the CDR3: TGCGCCAGCAGCCGCGTAGGAAGCGCGAACACCGGGGAGCTGTTTTTT.

The genes are TRBV30 and TRBJ1-5; 10 bases are shared with TRBD1. This CDR3 is built from 13 residues. The trim removed 5 bases at V and 5 bases at J, leaving 3 bases unmatched. CDR1 is GTSNPN and CDR2 is SVGIG in the germline V gene (reference sequence). CDR3 region: CAWAGTGDQPQHF. The CDR3 bases are TGTGCCTGGGCCGGGACAGGGGATCAGCCCCAGCATTTT.

This clonotype was observed many times. The chain employs TRBV28 and TRBJ2-2; D perhaps matches TRBD1 (7 bases). CDR1 and CDR2 (germline): MDHEN, SYDVKM. Trimming cost V 10 bases and J 1 base, with 16 bases left between them. The CDR3 is made up of 15 amino acids. The chain's CDR3 is CATHGGQRNTGELFF. The CDR3 DNA is TGTGCCACCCACGGGGGACAGAGGAACACCGGGGAGCTGTTTTTT.

In this sample, this clonotype turned up a few times. The J gene is TRBJ2-2, the V gene TRBV9; TRBD2 might be the D (6 bases). The CDR3 runs 18 residues. Germline V CDR1 and CDR2: SGDLS, YYNGEE. Trimming took 0 bases from V and 5 from J, leaving 20 bases between them. This chain's CDR3 is CASSVAPGDFGFTGELFF. The CDR3 region has the DNA TGTGCCAGCAGCGTAGCCCCCGGGGACTTTGGCTTTACCGGGGAGCTGTTTTTT.

In this sample, this clonotype turned up many times. V is TRBV20-1 and J is TRBJ1-1; 7 bases are a match to TRBD1. The ends lost 0 bases at V and 1 base at J; junction bases unmatched: 2. The CDR3 covers 14 residues. The V gene's germline CDR1 is DFQATT and CDR2 SNEGSKA (reference sequence). CDR3 DNA sequence: TGCAGTGCTAGAGATGGGACAGCGAACACTGAAGCTTTCTTT. This gives the protein CSARDGTANTEAFF.

In this sample, this clonotype turned up many times. V is TRBV20-1 and J is TRBJ2-5; 7 positions match TRBD2. Per the germline V gene, CDR1 is DFQATT and CDR2 is SNEGSKA (reference sequence). The CDR3 is 16 residues long. The trim removed 0 bases at V and 1 base at J, leaving 8 bases unmatched. The CDR3 protein is CSARDLRLASQETQYF. CDR3 sequence (DNA): TGCAGTGCTAGAGATTTAAGACTAGCCAGCCAAGAGACCCAGTACTTC.

V gene TRBV7-2 combines with J gene TRBJ2-5; 12 bases match TRBD2. Looked up from germline, CDR1 is SGHTA and CDR2 is FQGNSA. The CDR3 covers 15 residues. V trimming: 2 bases; J trimming: 5 bases; junction bases outside the gene matches: 3. CDR3 nucleotide sequence: TGTGCCAGCAGCTTAACTAGCGGGGGGTCGGAGACCCAGTACTTC. It specifies CASSLTSGGSETQYF.

The chain recombines TRBV4-2 with TRBJ1-1; no reliable D call. Trimming shortened V by 0 bases and J by 0 bases, and 8 bases separated the two germline ends. The CDR3 sequence is 15 residues long. Germline assignment: CDR1 LGHNA and CDR2 YNFKEQ. As DNA, the CDR3 is TGTGCCAGCAGCCAAGATCGGCAGATGAACACTGAAGCTTTCTTT. Protein sequence: CASSQDRQMNTEAFF.

This clonotype was seen ten or more times. The chain links TRBV7-9 to TRBJ1-2, with a possible D match to TRBD1 (6 bases). This CDR3 region has 15 residues. V shed 8 bases and J shed 0 bases, with 16 bases lying between them. Germline values: CDR1 SEHNR, CDR2 FQNEAQ (reference sequence). CDR3 region: CASGTLQGSNYGYTF. The CDR3 nucleotides read TGTGCCAGCGGAACACTGCAGGGGTCTAACTATGGCTACACCTTC.

The chain has TRBV12-3 or TRBV12-4 and TRBJ2-5; unclear D gene. The CDR3 consists of 13 residues. Trimming pared 2 bases from V and 0 bases from J, leaving 4 bases between. Here the CDR3 reads CASSLWNQETQYF. The CDR3 nucleotides are TGTGCCAGCAGTTTATGGAACCAAGAGACCCAGTACTTC.

This clonotype was counted many times. The rearrangement joins TRBV7-4 to TRBJ1-1; no reliable D call. The CDR3 covers 13 residues. Germline CDR1 reads SGHVT; CDR2 reads SQSDAQ. The ends were cut back, 3 bases at V and 7 bases at J, with 12 bases in the middle. In DNA, the CDR3 is TGTGCCAGCAGCTTTAGTTGCGGGCTTGAAGCTTTCTTT. It specifies CASSFSCGLEAFF.

This clonotype was recorded many times. This sequence joins TRBV28 and TRBJ2-7; a possible D gene is TRBD2 (5 bases). Trimming pared 8 bases from V and 2 bases from J, leaving 13 bases between. The CDR3 totals 13 residues. CDR1 and CDR2 (germline): MDHEN, SYDVKM. CDR3 loop: CASSLAGTYEQYF. Written as DNA, the CDR3 is TGTGCCAGCTCCCTGGCCGGGACCTACGAGCAGTACTTC.

The chain combines TRBV6-2 or TRBV6-3 with TRBJ2-2; D gene uncertain. The CDR3 runs to 14 residues. Germline CDR1 reads MNHEY; CDR2 reads SVGEGT. Trimming took off 2 bases at V and 9 bases at J, with 13 bases between the two ends. Here the CDR3 reads CASSYGQTRWELFF. The CDR3 DNA reads TGTGCCAGCAGTTACGGCCAGACTCGGTGGGAGCTGTTTTTT.

A few counts support this clonotype. V gene TRBV12-3 or TRBV12-4 combines with J gene TRBJ2-5; D possibly corresponds to TRBD2 (6 bases). The CDR3 length is 16 residues. Trimming removed 6 bases at V and 4 bases at J, with 21 bases between. This CDR3 is CASRDGGDLLRETQYF. As DNA, the CDR3 is TGTGCCAGCAGGGACGGCGGGGACCTCCTTCGAGAGACCCAGTACTTC.

J is TRBJ2-7 and V is TRBV7-3; 15 bases are shared with TRBD2. J lost 6 bases, V lost 4 bases, and 7 bases had no gene match. There are 16 residues in the CDR3. CDR1 is SGHTA and CDR2 is FQGTGA in the germline V gene. This CDR3 is CASSSEGLAGGSEQYF. The DNA of the CDR3 is TGTGCCAGCAGCTCCGAGGGACTAGCGGGGGGAAGCGAGCAGTACTTC.

This clonotype was seen repeatedly, ten times or more. V gene TRBV6-5 combines with J gene TRBJ2-5; a possible D gene is TRBD1 (5 bases). V shed 6 bases and J shed 5 bases, with 16 bases lying between them. This CDR3 has 14 amino acids. CDR1 and CDR2 (germline): MNHEY, SVGAGI. The CDR3 sequence is CASSQGAARETQYF. Written as DNA, the CDR3 is TGTGCCAGCAGCCAAGGGGCAGCTAGGGAGACCCAGTACTTC.

Many counts were recorded for this clonotype. This chain links TRBV3-1 with TRBJ1-1; tentative D call: TRBD1 (6 bases). Deletions cut 0 bases from V and 0 bases from J, with 11 bases between. In germline, CDR1 is LGHDT, CDR2 YNNKEL (reference sequence). This CDR3 has 16 residues. The CDR3 reads CASSQDRGGMNTEAFF. DNA of the CDR3: TGTGCCAGCAGCCAAGATAGGGGGGGTATGAACACTGAAGCTTTCTTT.

This clonotype appeared many times. The genes are TRBV30 and TRBJ1-5; possible D gene TRBD1, 6 bases. Germline V CDR1 and CDR2: GTSNPN, SVGIG (reference sequence). Trimming removed 0 bases at V and 5 bases at J, with 17 bases between. CDR3 length: 16 residues. The CDR3 loop is CAWSVSWGGEHQPQHF. The CDR3 DNA follows: TGTGCCTGGAGTGTAAGTTGGGGGGGCGAACATCAGCCCCAGCATTTT.

The chain joins TRBV20-1 to TRBJ2-7; 8 bases fit TRBD2. Trimming took 3 bases from V and 3 from J; bases not matched to a gene: 13. Germline CDR1 and CDR2: DFQATT and SNEGSKA (reference sequence). The CDR3 loop spans 16 amino acids. The CDR3 here is CSARTVRLAGNYEQYF. The CDR3 coding sequence is TGCAGTGCTAGGACCGTCCGGCTAGCGGGTAACTACGAGCAGTACTTC.

This clonotype was observed many times. This chain connects TRBV7-9 to TRBJ1-2; no firm D call. The length of the CDR3 is 13 residues. Germline V gene lookup returns CDR1 SEHNR and CDR2 FQNEAQ (reference sequence). Trimming stripped 0 bases from V and 5 bases from J, with 7 bases between. CDR3 in amino acids: CASSLAPEYGYTF. The DNA for the CDR3 is TGTGCCAGCAGCTTAGCGCCGGAGTATGGCTACACCTTC.

This clonotype was recorded at least ten times. This chain connects TRBV12-3 or TRBV12-4 to TRBJ2-7, with D hard to call. This CDR3 region has 15 residues. V was cut by 7 bases and J by 1 base, with 17 bases left in between. For the CDR3, the DNA is TGTGCCAGCAAGATCTCACCGGACGGATCCTACGAGCAGTACTTC. This codes for CASKISPDGSYEQYF.